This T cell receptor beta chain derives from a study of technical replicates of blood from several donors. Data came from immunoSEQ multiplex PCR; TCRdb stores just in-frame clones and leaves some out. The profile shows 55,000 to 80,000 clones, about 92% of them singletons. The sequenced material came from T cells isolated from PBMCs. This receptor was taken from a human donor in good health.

CDR3 sequence reads: CAISEAEVRQKYF. CDR3 bases: TGTGCCATCAGTGAGGCGGAGGTCAGGCAGAAGTACTTC. This chain connects TRBV10-3 to TRBJ2-7; the D gene is possibly TRBD2 (5 bases). Trimming removed 2 bases from V and 11 bases from J, with 16 bases in between. CDR1 ENHRY and CDR2 SYGVKD come from the germline V gene. The CDR3 is 13 amino acids.